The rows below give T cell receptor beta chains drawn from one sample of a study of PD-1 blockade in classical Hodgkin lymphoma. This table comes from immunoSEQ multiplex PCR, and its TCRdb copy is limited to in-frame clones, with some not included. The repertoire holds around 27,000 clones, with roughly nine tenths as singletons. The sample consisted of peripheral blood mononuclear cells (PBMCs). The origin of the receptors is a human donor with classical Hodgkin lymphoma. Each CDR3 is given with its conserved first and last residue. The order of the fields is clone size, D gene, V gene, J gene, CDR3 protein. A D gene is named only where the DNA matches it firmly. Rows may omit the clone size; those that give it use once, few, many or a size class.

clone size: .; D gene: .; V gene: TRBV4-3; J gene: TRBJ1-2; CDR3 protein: CASSQVGVTGLYGYTF
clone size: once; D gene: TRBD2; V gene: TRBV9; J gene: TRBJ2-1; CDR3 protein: CASSVDGGLAGYNEQFF
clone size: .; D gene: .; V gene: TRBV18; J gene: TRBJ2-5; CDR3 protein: CASSPRASGIETQYF
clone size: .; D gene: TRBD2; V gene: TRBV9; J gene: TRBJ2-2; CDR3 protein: CASNPAGGRTNTGELFF
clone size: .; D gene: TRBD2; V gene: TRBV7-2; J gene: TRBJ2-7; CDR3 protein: CASSRSGSVNEQYF
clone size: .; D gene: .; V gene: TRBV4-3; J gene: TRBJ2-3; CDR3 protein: CASSQEDRRGTDTQYF
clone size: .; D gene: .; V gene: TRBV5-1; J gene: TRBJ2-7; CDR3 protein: CASSTDNYEQYF
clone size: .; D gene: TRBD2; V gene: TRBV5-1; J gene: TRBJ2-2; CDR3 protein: CASSLGLAGAGELFF
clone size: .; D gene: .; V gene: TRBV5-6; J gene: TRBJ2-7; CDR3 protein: CASRRMGLLSYEQYF
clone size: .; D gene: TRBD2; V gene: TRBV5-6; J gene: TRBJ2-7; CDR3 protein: CASSLSGGSYEQYF
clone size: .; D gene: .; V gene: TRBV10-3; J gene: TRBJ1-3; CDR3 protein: CAIFAGPGNTIYF
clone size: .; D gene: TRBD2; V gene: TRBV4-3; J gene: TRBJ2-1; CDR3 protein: CASSQDRRVAGYNEQFF
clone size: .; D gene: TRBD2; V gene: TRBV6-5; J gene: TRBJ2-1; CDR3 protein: CASSYALAGTYNEQFF
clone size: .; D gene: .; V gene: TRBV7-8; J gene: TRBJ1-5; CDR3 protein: CASSHRDSNQPQHF
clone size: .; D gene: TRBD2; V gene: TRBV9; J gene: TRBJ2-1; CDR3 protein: CASSVDGTRYNEQFF
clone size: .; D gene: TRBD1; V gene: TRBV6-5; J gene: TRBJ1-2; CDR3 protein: CASSYLGTGVDYGYTF
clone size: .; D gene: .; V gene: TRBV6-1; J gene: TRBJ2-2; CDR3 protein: CASRIGASITGELFF
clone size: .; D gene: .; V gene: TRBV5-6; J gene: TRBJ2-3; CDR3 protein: CASSVVGTDTQYF
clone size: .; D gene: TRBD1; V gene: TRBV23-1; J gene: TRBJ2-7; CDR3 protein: CASKRSGTGAYEQYF
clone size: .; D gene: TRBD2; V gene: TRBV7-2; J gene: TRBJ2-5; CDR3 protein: CASSPGLAGGQETQYF
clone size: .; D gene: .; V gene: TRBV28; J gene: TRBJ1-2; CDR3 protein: CASSLKANYGYTF
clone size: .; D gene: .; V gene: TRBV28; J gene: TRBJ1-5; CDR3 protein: CASRLGGVSNQPQHF
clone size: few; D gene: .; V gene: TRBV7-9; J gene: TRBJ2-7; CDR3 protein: CASSPTGYEQYF
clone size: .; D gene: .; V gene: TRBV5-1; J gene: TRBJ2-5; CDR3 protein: CASSLGTLGVGETQYF
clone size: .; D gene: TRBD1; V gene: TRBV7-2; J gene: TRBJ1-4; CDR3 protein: CASSRQGAVTNEKLFF
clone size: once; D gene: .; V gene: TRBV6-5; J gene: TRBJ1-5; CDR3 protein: CASRGGRGPQHF
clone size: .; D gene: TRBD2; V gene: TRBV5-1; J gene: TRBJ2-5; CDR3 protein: CASSFNPGTSGSRETQYF
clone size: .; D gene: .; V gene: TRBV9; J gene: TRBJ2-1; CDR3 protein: CASSVAGTPSGAQFF
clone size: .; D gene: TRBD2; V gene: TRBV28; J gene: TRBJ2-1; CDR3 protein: CASRLRGLAGGPSEQFF
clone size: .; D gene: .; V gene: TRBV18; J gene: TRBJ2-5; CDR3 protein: CASSPNQETQYF